Sequencing of this T cell receptor (beta chain) was carried out in a study of T cells in Graves' hyperthyroidism and ophthalmopathy. This clonotype was recorded a few times. Its antigen remains unidentified. The length of the CDR3 is 15 residues. V lost 5 bases to trimming and J lost 0 bases, with 11 bases between them. CDR1 and CDR2 from the germline V gene are SGDLS and YYNGEE. There were TCR beta CDR3 regions amplified from RNA transcripts. HTBI primers were employed in a first-round RT-PCR of the TCR CDR3. From the multiplex PCR reads, TCRdb called clonotypes with MiXCR, one entry per CDR3 protein. The sample contains 650,000 to 700,000 distinct CDR3 sequences, roughly 17% of which appear only once. Whole-study findings and limits: Blood held most thyroid clonotypes expanded above 0.001 frequency.

Over 18 months, lack of ophthalmopathy progression marked Graves' hyperthyroidism as stable. Diagnoses rested on clinical symptoms, serum thyroxine and TRAb, thyroid ultrasound and orbital computed tomography. The gene calls are TRBV9 and TRBJ2-2; TRBD2 is a possible D gene (6 bases). The sample consisted of blood. The receptor was isolated from a man aged 50 to 59 with Graves' hyperthyroidism. CDR3 loop: CASRGTSPNTGELFF. The DNA for the CDR3 is TGTGCCAGCAGGGGTACTAGCCCGAACACCGGGGAGCTGTTTTTT.